The subject of this entry is one T cell receptor (beta chain). Measured with immunoSEQ multiplex PCR; TCRdb has only the in-frame clones, and not every one. The sample yields some 260,000 clones, approximately 79% seen once. The sample originates from a study of blood T cell repertoires in COVID-19. V was clipped by 3 bases and J by 10 bases, with 12 bases between them. The germline CDR1 and CDR2 sequences are SQVTM and ANQGSEA. This CDR3 is 11 amino acids long. The rearrangement uses TRBV29-1 and TRBJ1-1; a weak D match, TRBD1 (6 bases). Sequenced sample: PBMCs or T cells enriched from blood (not recorded which). The origin of this receptor is a man aged 25-45 years with acute COVID-19. CDR3 region: CSVDSGVVAFF. The CDR3 region has the DNA TGCAGCGTTGATTCAGGGGTTGTAGCTTTCTTT.